This record covers a single T cell receptor beta chain. This sample was included in a study of cytomegalovirus exposure and HLA in healthy donors. The PCR was carried out with 60 Vbeta primers and 13 Jbeta primers. This table comes from immunoSEQ multiplex PCR, and its TCRdb copy is limited to in-frame clones, with some not included. Among about 190,000 clones listed, 84% were seen once. Germline-derived CDR1 and CDR2 are LNHDA and SQIVND (reference sequence). The CDR3 is made up of 15 amino acids. V and J are TRBV19 and TRBJ2-5; maybe TRBD2 (6 bases). The J call could be wrong; TRBJ2-7 is a better fit for the DNA end. The clonotype was recovered from a woman between 45 and 60 years old in good health and CMV-seropositive. Sequences were obtained from PBMCs. The CDR3 loop reads CASSEGLDPSYEQYF. The CDR3 DNA reads TGTGCCAGTAGTGAGGGACTGGACCCTTCCTACGAGCAGTACTTC.